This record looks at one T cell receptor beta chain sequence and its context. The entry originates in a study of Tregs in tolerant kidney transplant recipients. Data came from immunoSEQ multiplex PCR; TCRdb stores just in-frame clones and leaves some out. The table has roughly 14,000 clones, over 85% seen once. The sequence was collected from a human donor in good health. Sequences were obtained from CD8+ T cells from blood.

CDR3 residues: CASSWRAGELFF. The CDR3 bases are TGTGCCAGCAGCTGGCGGGCCGGGGAGCTGTTTTTT. The rearrangement links TRBV7-2 to TRBJ2-2; tentative D call: TRBD2 (5 bases). CDR1 is SGHTA, CDR2 FQGNSA, per germline. Trimming removed 4 bases from V and 6 bases from J, with 6 bases in between. This CDR3 region has 12 residues.